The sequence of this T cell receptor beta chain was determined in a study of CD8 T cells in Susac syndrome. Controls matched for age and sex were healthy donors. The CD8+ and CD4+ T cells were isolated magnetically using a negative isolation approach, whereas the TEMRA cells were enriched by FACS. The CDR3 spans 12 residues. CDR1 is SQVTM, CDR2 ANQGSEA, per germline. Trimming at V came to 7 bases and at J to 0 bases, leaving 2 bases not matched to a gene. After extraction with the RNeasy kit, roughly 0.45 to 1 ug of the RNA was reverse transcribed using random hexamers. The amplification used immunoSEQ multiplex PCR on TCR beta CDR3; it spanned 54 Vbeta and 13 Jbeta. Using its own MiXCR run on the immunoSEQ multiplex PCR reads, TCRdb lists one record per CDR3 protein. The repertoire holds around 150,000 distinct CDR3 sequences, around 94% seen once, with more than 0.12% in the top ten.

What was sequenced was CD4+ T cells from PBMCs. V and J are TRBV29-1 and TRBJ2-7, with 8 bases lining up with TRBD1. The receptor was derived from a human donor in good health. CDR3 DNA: TGCAGCGCCGGACAGGGCTCCTACGAGCAGTACTTC. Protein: CSAGQGSYEQYF.